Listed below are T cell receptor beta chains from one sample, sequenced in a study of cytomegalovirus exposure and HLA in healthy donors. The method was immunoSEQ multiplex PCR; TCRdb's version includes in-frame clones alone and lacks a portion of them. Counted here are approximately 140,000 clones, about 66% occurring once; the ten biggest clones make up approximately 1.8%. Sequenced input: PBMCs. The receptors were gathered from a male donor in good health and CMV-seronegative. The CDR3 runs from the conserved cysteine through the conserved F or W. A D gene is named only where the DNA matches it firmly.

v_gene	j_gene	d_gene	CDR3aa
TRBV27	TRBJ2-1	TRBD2	CASSLIAGEGGNEQFF
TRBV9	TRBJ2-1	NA	CASSFTPEGNEQFF
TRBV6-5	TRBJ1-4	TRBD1	CASRGTGNEKLFF
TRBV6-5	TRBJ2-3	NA	CASSYSRLLPTDTQYF
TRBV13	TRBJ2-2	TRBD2	CASSQGLAGVTGELFF
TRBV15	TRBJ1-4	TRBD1	CATSNLDRANEKLFF
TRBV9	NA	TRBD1	CASSGGRQGTYEQYF
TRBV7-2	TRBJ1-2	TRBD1	CASSARTGVPDYGYTF
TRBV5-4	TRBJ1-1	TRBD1	CASSLKVTATGRTEAFF
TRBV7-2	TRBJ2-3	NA	CASSLEAGGTQYF
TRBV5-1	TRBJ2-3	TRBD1	CASSNTGGGTDTQYF
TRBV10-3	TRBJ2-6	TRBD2	CAISDQTSGGVGANVLTF
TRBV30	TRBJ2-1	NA	CAWSGRNYNEQFF
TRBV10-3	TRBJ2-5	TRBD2	CAISEPGTSGGMKTQYF
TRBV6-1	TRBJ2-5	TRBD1	CASSFGTGLGETQYF
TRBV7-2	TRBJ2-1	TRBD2	CASSLRGGHYNEQFF
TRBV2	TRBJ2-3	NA	CASSGLTDTQYF
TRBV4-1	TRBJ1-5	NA	CASSQERLRGSNQPQHF
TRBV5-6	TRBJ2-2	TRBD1	CASSLGTGVAGELFF
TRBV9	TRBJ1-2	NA	CASSEGTGSASYGYTF
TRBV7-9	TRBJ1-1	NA	CASSLGPQGNEAFF
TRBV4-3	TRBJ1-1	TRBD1	CASSQDWDSQNTEAFF
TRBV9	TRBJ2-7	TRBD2	CASSVTPGLNIPYEQYF
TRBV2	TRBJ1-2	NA	CASTRRGGYTF
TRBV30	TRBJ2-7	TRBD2	CAWSVTGGIYEQYF
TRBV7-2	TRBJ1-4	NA	CASSLEIGSEKLFF
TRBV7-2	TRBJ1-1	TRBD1	CASSLASWQGVNTEAFF
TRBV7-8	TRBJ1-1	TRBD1	CASSPRTGGGAFF
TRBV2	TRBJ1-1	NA	CASSEVAGRVTEAFF
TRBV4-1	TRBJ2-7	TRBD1	CASSRGPPGGASYEQYF
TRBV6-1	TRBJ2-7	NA	CATLLRVGYEQYF
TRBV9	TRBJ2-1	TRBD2	CASSPPTSGGANEQFF
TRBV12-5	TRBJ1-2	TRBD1	CASGSAGGVGQTYGYTF
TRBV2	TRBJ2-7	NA	CASTSRRGADEQYF
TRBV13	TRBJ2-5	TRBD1	CASTPKRTGETQYF
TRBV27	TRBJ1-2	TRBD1	CASSPGTGALNYGYTF
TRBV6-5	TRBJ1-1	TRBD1	CASSYSGQGVPEAFF
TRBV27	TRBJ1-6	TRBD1	CASRNDRGSNSPLHF
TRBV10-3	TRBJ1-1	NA	CAISESGVAGTEAFF
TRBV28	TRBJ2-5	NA	CASSPPGSRETQYF
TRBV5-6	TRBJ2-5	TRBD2	CASSPGTSGIQETQYF
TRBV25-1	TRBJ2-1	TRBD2	CASSAGRGVGHNEQFF
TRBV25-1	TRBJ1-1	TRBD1	CASSPRGQGAAEAFF
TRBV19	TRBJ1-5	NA	CASSISQGGVQPQHF
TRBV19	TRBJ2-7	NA	CAIGDKNSYEQYF